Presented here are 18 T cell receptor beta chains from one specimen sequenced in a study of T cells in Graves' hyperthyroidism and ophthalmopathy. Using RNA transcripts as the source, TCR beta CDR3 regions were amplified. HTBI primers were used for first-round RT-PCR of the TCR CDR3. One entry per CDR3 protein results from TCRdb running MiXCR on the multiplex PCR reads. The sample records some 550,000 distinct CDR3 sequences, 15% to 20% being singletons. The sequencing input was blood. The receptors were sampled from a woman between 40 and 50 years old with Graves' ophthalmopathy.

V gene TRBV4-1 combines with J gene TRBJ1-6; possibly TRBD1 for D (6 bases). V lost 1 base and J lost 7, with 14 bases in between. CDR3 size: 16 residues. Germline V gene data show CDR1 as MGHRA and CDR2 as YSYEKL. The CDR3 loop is CASSQGVRGRNSPLHF. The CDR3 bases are TGCGCCAGCAGCCAAGGAGTCAGGGGTCGGAATTCACCCCTCCACTTT.

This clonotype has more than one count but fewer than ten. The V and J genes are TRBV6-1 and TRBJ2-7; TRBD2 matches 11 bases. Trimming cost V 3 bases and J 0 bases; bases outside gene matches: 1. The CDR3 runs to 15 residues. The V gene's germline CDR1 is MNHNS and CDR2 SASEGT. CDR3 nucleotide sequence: TGTGCCAGCAGTGACCTAGCGGGAGGCTCCTACGAGCAGTACTTC. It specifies CASSDLAGGSYEQYF.

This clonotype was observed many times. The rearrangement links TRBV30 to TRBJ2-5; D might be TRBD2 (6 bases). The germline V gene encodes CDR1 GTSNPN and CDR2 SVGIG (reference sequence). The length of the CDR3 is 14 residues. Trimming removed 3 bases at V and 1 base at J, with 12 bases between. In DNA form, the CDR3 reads TGTGCCTGGAGGGGCGGGGCCGCCCAAGAGACCCAGTACTTC. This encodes CAWRGGAAQETQYF.

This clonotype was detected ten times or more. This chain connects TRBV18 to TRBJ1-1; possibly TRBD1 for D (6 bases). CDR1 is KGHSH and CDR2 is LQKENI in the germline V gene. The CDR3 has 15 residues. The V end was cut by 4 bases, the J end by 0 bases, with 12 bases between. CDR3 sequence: CASSRGQLMNTEAFF. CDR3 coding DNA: TGTGCCAGCTCACGCGGACAGTTGATGAACACTGAAGCTTTCTTT.

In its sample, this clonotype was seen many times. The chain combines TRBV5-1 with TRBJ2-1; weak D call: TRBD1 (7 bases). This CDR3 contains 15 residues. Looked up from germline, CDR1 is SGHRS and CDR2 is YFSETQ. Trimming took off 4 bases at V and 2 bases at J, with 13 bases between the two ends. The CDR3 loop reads CASSLGGTAYNEQFF. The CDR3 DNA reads TGCGCCAGCAGCCTAGGAGGGACAGCCTACAATGAGCAGTTCTTC. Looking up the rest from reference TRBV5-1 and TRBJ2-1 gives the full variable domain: KAGVTQTPRYLIKTRGQQVTLSCSPISGHRSVSWYQQTPGQGLQFLFEYFSETQRNKGNFPGRFSGRQFSNSRSEMNVSTLELGDSALYLCASSLGGTAYNEQFFGPGTRLTVL.

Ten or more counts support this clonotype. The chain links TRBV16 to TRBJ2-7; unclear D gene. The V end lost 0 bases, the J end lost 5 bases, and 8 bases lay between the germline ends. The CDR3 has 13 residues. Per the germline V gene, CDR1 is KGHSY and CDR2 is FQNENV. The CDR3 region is CASSQSFAHEQYF. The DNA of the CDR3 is TGTGCCAGCAGCCAATCGTTCGCGCACGAGCAGTACTTC.

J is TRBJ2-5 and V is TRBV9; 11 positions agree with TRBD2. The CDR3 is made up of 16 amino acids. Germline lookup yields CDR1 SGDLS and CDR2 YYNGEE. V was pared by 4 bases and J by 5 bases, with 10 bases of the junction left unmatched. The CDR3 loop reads CASSFHSGGDLETQYF. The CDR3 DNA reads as TGTGCCAGCAGCTTCCATAGCGGGGGGGATTTGGAGACCCAGTACTTC.

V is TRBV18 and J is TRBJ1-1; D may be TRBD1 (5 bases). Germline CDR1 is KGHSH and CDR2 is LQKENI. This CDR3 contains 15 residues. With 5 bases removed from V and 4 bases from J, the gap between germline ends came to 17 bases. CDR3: CASSLRKGQGTEAFF. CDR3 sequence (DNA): TGTGCCAGCTCATTACGAAAGGGGCAAGGCACTGAAGCTTTCTTT.

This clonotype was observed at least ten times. The CDR3 DNA reads TGTGCCAGCAGTATGACAAGAATGGGGACAGATACGCAGTATTTT. Protein: CASSMTRMGTDTQYF. The genes are TRBV12-3 or TRBV12-4 and TRBJ2-3; D is ambiguous. Trimming left V 5 bases short and J 3 bases short, with 15 bases between. The CDR3 contains 15 residues.

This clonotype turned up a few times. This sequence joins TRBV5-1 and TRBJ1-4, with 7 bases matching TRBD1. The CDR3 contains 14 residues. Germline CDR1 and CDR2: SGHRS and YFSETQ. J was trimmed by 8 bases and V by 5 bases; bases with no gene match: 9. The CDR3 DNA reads TGCGCCAGCAGAAATACAGGGGCCTCCGAAAAACTGTTTTTT. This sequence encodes CASRNTGASEKLFF.

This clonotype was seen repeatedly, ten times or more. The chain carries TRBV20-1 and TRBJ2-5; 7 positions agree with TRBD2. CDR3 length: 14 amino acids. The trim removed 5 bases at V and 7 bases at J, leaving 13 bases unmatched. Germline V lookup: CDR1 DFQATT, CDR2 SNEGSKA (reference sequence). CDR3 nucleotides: TGCAGTGCTTTGGGGGGGTACGTTCTTGGGACCCAGTACTTC. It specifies CSALGGYVLGTQYF.

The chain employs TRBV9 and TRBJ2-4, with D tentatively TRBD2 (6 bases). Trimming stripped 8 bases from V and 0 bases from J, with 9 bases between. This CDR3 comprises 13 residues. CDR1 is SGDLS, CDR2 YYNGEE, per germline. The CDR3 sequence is CARPGLAKNIQYF. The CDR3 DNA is TGTGCCAGACCGGGACTAGCCAAAAACATTCAGTACTTC. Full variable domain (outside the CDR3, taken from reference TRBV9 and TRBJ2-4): DSGVTQTPKHLITATGQRVTLRCSPRSGDLSVYWYQQSLDQGLQFLIQYYNGEERAKGNILERFSAQQFPDLHSELNLSSLELGDSALYFCARPGLAKNIQYFGAGTRLSVL.

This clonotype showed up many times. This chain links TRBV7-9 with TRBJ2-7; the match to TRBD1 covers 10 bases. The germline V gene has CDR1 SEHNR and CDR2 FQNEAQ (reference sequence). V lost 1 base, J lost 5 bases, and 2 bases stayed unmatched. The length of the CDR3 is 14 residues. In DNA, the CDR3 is TGTGCCAGCAGCTTAGGGGACAGGGGCCACGAGCAGTACTTC. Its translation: CASSLGDRGHEQYF.

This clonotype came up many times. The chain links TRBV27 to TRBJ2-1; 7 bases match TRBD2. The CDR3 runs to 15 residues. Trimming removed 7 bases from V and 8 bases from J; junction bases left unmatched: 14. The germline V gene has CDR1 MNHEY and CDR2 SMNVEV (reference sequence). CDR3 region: CASKSYGRMGDEQFF. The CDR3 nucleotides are TGTGCCAGCAAATCCTACGGGAGGATGGGTGATGAGCAGTTCTTC.

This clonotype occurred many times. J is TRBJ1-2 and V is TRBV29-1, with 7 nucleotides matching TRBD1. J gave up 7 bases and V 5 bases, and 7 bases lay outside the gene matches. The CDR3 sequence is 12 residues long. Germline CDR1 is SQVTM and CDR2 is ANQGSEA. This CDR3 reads CSVHLTGAGYTF. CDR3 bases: TGCAGCGTTCACCTAACAGGGGCTGGCTACACCTTC.

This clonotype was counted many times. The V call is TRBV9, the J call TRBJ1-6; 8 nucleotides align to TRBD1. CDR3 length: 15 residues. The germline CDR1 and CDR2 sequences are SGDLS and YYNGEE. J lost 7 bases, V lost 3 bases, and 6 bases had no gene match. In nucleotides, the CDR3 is TGTGCCAGCAGCGGCGGACAGGGTTCCAATTCACCCCTCCACTTT. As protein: CASSGGQGSNSPLHF.

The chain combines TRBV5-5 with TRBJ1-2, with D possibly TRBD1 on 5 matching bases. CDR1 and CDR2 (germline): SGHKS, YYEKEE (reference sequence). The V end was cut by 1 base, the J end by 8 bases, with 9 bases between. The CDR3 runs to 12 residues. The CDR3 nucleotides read TGTGCCAGCAGCTTGAACTGGGGCGGCTACACCTTC. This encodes CASSLNWGGYTF. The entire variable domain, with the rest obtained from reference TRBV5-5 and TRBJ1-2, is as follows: DAGVTQSPTHLIKTRGQQVTLRCSPISGHKSVSWYQQVLGQGPQFIFQYYEKEERGRGNFPDRFSARQFPNYSSELNVNALLLGDSALYLCASSLNWGGYTFGSGTRLTVV.

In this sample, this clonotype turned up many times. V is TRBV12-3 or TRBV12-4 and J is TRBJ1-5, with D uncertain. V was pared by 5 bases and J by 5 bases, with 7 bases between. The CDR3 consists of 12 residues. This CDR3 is CASSTSHQPQHF. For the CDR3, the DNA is TGTGCCAGCAGTACCTCTCATCAGCCCCAGCATTTT.